The next 5 T cell receptor beta chains were all read from a single sample in a study of OX40 agonist ivuxolimab in advanced cancers. Profiled with immunoSEQ multiplex PCR; TCRdb holds only in-frame clones, not every one. The data hold tens of thousands of clones, with 85% to 90% observed a single time. The source was CD4+ or CD8+ T cells sorted from blood, collected in a trial of the OX40 agonist ivuxolimab. The receptors here all came from an adult with an advanced solid tumor such as melanoma, head and neck, liver or kidney cancer.

This rearrangement joins TRBV11-2 to TRBJ1-3; 7 nucleotides line up with TRBD1. The CDR3 has 15 amino acids. The trim removed 6 bases at V and 3 bases at J, leaving 8 bases unmatched. Germline CDR1 and CDR2: SGHAT and FQNNGV. CDR3 region: CASRPGTAVGNTIYF. The CDR3, as DNA: TGTGCCAGCAGACCCGGGACAGCGGTTGGAAACACCATATATTTT.

The gene calls are TRBV10-1 and TRBJ1-1; the D is unclear. Germline V gene data show CDR1 as WNHNN and CDR2 as SYGVQD (reference sequence). This CDR3 is built from 17 residues. V dropped 1 base and J dropped 4 bases, with 19 bases sitting between them. The CDR3 coding sequence is TGCGCCAGCAGTGAGTTCGGGCGTCGGGGTAGTAGCACTGAAGCTTTCTTT. It encodes CASSEFGRRGSSTEAFF.

This clone is categorized as medium-sized (0.01 to 0.1%). The sample holds other DNA sequences that translate to the same CDR3. The V call is TRBV19, the J call TRBJ1-2; 10 bases are a match to TRBD1. CDR3 length: 13 residues. CDR1 is LNHDA, CDR2 SQIVND, per germline (reference sequence). Losses at the gene ends were 5 bases for V and 6 bases for J; bases not matched to a gene: 3. The CDR3 DNA reads as TGTGCCAGTAGTCGGGGACAGGGGAATGGCTACACCTTC. It translates to CASSRGQGNGYTF.

The chain uses TRBV30 and TRBJ2-3; D is possibly TRBD1 (6 bases). Germline CDR1 reads GTSNPN; CDR2 reads SVGIG (reference sequence). V was shortened by 3 bases and J by 5 bases, with 12 bases between the two germline ends. The CDR3 is 13 amino acids. This CDR3 is CAWSVGAVDTQYF. The CDR3, as DNA: TGTGCCTGGAGCGTGGGGGCCGTAGATACGCAGTATTTT.

Sample share makes this clone medium-sized. V and J are TRBV25-1 and TRBJ1-2; TRBD1 aligns across 8 bases. The length of the CDR3 is 17 residues. Germline trimming cut 2 bases from V and 4 bases from J; bases unmatched to any gene: 12. CDR1 and CDR2 from the germline V gene are MGHDK and SYGVNS. The CDR3 DNA sequence: TGTGCCAGCAGTGAAAGGGGGACAGGCGGTAGTAGCTATGGCTACACCTTC. It translates to CASSERGTGGSSYGYTF.